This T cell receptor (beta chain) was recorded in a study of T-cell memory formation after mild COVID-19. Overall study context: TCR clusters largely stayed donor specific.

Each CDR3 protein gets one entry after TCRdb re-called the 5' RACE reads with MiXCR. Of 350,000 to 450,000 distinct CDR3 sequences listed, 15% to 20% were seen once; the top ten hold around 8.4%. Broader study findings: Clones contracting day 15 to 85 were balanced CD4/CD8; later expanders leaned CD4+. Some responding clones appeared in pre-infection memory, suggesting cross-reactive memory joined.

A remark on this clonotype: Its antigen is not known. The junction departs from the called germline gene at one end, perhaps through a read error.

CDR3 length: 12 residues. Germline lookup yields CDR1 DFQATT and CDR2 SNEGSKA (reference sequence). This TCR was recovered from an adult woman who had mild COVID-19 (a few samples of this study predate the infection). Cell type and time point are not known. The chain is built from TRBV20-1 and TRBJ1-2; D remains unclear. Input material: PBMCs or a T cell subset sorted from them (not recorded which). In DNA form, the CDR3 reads TGCAGTGCTCGAGAGGCGGGCTATGGCTACACCTTC. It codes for CSAREAGYGYTF.